In its sample, the clone carrying this TCR beta chain was seen a few times. Its target is not known. This entry comes from a study of T-cell reconstitution after alpha-beta-depleted transplantation in children. Overall study results and limits: Where some patients showed high TCRbeta diversity at day 60, it came from recipient T cells and thymic progenitors that had survived. T cells produced anew were the main source of T-cell counts and diversity one year after transplant. About two months after transplant, alpha-beta T cells reportedly came from several hundred expanded graft clones.

The CDR3 runs 17 residues. With 0 bases removed from V and 7 bases from J, the gap between germline ends came to 19 bases. CDR1 and CDR2 (germline): LGHDT, YNNKEL (reference sequence). Unique molecular identifiers tagged the TCRbeta library. TCRdb re-derived calls from the PCR reads in MiXCR, one entry per CDR3 protein. The sample holds fewer than 750,000 distinct CDR3 sequences, roughly 30% seen once. Sequences were derived from PBMCs, sampled before TCRalphabeta/CD19-depleted stem cell transplant. The V gene is TRBV3-1, the J gene TRBJ2-1; D is unresolved. The TCR originated in a boy in the first two years of life with Wiskott-Aldrich syndrome, due to receive a stem cell transplant. Here the CDR3 reads CASSQDRRHRVDNEQFF. CDR3 sequence (DNA): TGTGCCAGCAGCCAAGATAGGCGGCATAGGGTCGATAATGAGCAGTTCTTC.